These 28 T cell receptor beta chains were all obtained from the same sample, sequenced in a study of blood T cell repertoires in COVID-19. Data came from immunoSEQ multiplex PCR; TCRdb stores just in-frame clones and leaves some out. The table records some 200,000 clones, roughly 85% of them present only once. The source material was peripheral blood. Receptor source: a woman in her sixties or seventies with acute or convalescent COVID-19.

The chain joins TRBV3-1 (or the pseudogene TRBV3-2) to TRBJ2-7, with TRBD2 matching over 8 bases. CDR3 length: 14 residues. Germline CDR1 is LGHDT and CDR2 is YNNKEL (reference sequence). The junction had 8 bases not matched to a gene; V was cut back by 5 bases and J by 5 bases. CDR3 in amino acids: CASSTRRGEHEQYF. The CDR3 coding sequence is TGTGCCAGCAGCACGCGGCGGGGGGAACACGAGCAGTACTTC.

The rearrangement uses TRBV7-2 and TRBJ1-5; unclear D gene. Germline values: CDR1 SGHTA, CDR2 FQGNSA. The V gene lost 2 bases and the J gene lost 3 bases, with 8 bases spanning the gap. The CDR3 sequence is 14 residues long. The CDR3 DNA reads TGTGCCAGCAGCTTATTGGGCTACAATCAGCCCCAGCATTTT. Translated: CASSLLGYNQPQHF.

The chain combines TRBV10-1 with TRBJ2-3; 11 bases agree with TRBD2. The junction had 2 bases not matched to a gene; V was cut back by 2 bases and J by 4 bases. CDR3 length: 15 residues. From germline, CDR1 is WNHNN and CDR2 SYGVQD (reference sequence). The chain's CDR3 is CASSESSGRADTQYF. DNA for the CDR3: TGCGCCAGCAGTGAGAGTAGCGGGAGGGCAGATACGCAGTATTTT.

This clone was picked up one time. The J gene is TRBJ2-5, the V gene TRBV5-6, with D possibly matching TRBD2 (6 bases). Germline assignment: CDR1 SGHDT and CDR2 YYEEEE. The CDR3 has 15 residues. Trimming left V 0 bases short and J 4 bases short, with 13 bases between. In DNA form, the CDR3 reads TGTGCCAGCAGCTTGGCCGGGCGGGGCCCAGAGACCCAGTACTTC. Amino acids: CASSLAGRGPETQYF. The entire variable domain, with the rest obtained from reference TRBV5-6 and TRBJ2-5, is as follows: DAGVTQSPTHLIKTRGQQVTLRCSPKSGHDTVSWYQQALGQGPQFIFQYYEEEERQRGNFPDRFSGHQFPNYSSELNVNALLLGDSALYLCASSLAGRGPETQYFGPGTRLLVL.

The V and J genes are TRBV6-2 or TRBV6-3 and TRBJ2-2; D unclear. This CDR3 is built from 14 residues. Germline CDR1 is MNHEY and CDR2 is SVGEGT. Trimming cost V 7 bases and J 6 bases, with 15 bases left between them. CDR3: CASTPIGVAGELFF. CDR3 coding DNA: TGTGCCAGCACCCCAATAGGAGTGGCCGGGGAGCTGTTTTTT.

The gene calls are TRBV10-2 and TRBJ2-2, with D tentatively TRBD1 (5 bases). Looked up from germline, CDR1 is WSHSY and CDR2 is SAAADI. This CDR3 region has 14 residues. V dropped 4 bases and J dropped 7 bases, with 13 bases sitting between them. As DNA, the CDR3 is TGCGCCAGCAGTGTATATCAGGGTGGCGGGGAGCTGTTTTTT. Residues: CASSVYQGGGELFF.

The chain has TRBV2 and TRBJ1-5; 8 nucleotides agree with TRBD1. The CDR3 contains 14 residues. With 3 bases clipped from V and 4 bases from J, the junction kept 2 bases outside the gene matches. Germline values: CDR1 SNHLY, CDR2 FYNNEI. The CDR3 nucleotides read TGTGCCAGCAGTGATTACAGGGGGAATCAGCCCCAGCATTTT. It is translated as CASSDYRGNQPQHF.

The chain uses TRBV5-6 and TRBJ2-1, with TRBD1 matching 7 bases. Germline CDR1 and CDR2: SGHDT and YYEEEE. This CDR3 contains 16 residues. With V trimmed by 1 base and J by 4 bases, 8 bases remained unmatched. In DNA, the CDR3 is TGTGCCAGCAGCTTGACCACGGGACAGTATTACAATGAGCAGTTCTTC. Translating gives CASSLTTGQYYNEQFF.

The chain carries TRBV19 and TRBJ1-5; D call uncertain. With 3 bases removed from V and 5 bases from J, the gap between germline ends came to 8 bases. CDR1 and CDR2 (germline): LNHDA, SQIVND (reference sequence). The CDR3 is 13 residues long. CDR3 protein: CASSIRRYQPQHF. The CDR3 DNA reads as TGTGCCAGTAGTATCAGGAGGTATCAGCCCCAGCATTTT.

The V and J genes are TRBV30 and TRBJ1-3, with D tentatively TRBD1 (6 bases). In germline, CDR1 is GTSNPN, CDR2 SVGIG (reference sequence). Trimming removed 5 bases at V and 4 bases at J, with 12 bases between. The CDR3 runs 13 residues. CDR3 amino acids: CAWALGGGNTIYF. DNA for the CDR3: TGTGCCTGGGCCCTAGGGGGAGGAAACACCATATATTTT.

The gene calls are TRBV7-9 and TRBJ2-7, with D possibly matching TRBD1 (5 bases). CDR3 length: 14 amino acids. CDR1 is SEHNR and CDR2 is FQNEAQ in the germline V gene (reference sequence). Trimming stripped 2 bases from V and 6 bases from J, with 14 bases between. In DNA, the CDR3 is TGTGCCAGCAGCTTAAGATCTGGGGCTGGCGAGCAGTACTTC. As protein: CASSLRSGAGEQYF.

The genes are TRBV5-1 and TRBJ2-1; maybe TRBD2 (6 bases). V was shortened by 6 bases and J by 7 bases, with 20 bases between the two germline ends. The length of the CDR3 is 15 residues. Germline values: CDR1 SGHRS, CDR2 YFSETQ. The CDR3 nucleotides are TGCGCCAGCATTCTACTTCCCGGGAGTTTTAATGAGCAGTTCTTC. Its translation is CASILLPGSFNEQFF.

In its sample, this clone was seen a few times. CDR3: CASSELTGGGTEAFF. The CDR3 coding sequence is TGTGCCAGCAGTGAATTAACAGGGGGTGGCACTGAAGCTTTCTTT. The rearrangement joins TRBV25-1 to TRBJ1-1; 8 bases are a match to TRBD1. Per the germline V gene, CDR1 is MGHDK and CDR2 is SYGVNS. The CDR3 totals 15 residues. The V and J ends lost 1 base and 4 bases, in that order; junction bases with no gene match: 5.

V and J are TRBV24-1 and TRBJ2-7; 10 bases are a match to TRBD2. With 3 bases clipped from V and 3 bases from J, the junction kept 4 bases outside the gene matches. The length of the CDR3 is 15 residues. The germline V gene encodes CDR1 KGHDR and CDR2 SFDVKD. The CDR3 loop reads CATSDPSGSFYEQYF. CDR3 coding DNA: TGTGCCACCAGTGATCCTAGCGGGAGTTTCTACGAGCAGTACTTC.

Here the CDR3 reads CASSLASSGWEKLFF. The CDR3 DNA follows: TGTGCCAGCAGCTTGGCCTCCTCGGGGTGGGAAAAACTGTTTTTT. This sequence joins TRBV5-5 and TRBJ1-4; D is uncertain. The CDR3 covers 15 residues. Germline-derived CDR1 and CDR2 are SGHKS and YYEKEE (reference sequence). V was pared by 0 bases and J by 8 bases, with 14 bases between.

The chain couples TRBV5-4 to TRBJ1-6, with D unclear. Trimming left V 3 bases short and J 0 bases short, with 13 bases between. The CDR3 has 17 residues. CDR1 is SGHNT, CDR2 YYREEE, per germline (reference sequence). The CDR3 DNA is TGTGCCAGCAGCTCCGGAACAGAGAACTCCTATAATTCACCCCTCCACTTT. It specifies CASSSGTENSYNSPLHF.

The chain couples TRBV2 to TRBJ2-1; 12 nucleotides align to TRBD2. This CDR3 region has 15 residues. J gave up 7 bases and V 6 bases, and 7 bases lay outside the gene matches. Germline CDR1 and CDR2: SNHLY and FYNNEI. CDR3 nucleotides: TGTGCCAGCAGGGCGACTAGCGGGAGCGGGAATGAGCAGTTCTTC. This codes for CASRATSGSGNEQFF.

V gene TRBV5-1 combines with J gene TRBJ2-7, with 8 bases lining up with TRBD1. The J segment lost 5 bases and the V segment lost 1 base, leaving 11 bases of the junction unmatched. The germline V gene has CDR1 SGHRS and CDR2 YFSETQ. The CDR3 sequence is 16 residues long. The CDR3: CASSLNPGQGIHEQYF. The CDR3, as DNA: TGCGCCAGCAGCTTGAACCCAGGACAGGGTATCCACGAGCAGTACTTC.

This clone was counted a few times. The CDR3: CASSPDRPGYEQYF. The CDR3 nucleotides are TGTGCCAGTAGCCCGGACAGACCGGGATACGAGCAGTACTTC. The chain combines TRBV19 with TRBJ2-7; D perhaps matches TRBD1 (6 bases). This CDR3 is built from 14 residues. CDR1 is LNHDA and CDR2 is SQIVND in the germline V gene (reference sequence). V lost 6 bases to trimming and J lost 4 bases, with 16 bases between them.

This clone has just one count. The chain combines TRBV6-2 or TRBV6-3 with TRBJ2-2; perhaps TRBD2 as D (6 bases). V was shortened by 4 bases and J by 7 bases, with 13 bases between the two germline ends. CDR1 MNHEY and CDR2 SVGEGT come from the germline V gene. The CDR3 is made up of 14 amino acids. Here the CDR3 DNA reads TGTGCCAGCAGTTCGGACTACGTTGGCGGGGAGCTGTTTTTT. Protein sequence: CASSSDYVGGELFF.

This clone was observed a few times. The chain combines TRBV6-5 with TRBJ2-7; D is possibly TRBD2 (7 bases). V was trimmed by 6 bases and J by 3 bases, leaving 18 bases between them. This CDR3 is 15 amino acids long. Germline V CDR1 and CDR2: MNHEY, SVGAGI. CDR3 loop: CASRRVVGGDYEQYF. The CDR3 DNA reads TGTGCCAGCAGGCGAGTAGTAGGGGGGGACTACGAGCAGTACTTC.

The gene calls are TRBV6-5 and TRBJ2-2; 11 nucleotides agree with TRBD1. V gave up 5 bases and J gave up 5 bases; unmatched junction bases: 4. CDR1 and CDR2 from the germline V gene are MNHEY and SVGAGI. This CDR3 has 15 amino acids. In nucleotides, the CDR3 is TGTGCCAGCAGTCGGGACAGGGGGTATACCGGGGAGCTGTTTTTT. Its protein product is CASSRDRGYTGELFF.

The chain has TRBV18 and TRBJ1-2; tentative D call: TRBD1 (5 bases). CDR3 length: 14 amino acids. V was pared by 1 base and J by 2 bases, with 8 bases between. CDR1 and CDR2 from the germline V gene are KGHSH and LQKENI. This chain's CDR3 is CASSPQRGNYGYTF. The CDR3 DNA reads TGTGCCAGCTCACCACAGCGGGGGAACTATGGCTACACCTTC.

DNA of the CDR3: TGTGCCTGGAGTACCGGGACTATCAATCAGCCCCAGCATTTT. Protein product: CAWSTGTINQPQHF. The rearrangement links TRBV30 to TRBJ1-5, with TRBD1 as a possible D gene (5 bases). This CDR3 is built from 14 residues. The V end was cut by 2 bases, the J end by 3 bases, with 11 bases between. CDR1 is GTSNPN, CDR2 SVGIG, per germline (reference sequence).

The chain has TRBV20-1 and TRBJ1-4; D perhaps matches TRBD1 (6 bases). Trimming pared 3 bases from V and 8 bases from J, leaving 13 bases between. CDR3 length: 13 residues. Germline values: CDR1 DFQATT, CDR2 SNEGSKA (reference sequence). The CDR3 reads CSASSGVREKLFF. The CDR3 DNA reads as TGCAGTGCTAGTTCAGGGGTTCGGGAAAAACTGTTTTTT.

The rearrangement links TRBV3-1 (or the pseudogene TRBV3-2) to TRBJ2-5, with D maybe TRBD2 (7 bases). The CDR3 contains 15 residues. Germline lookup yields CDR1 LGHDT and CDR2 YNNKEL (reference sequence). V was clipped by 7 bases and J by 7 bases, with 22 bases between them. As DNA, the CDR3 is TGTGCCAGCAATCCAGGACAAGGAGGGGGGGGGACCCAGTACTTC. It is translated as CASNPGQGGGGTQYF.

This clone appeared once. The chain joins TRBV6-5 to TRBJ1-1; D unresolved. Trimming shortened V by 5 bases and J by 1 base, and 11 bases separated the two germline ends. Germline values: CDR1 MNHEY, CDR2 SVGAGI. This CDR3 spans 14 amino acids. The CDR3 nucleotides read TGTGCCAGCAGTACCCCCCTCGGGAACACTGAAGCTTTCTTT. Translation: CASSTPLGNTEAFF.

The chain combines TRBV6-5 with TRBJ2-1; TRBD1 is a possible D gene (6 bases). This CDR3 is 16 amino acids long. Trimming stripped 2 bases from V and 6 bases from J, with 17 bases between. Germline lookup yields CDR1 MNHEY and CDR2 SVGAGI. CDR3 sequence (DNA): TGTGCCAGCAGTTACCGGGACACCCTTGGGAGCAATGAGCAGTTCTTC. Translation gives CASSYRDTLGSNEQFF.